This passage covers 31 T cell receptor beta chains from one sample sequenced in a study of T-cell memory formation after mild COVID-19. Each CDR3 protein gets one entry after TCRdb re-called the 5' RACE reads with MiXCR. The table includes just under 550,000 distinct CDR3 sequences, roughly 22% detected once. The sample taken for sequencing was PBMCs or a T cell subset sorted from them (not recorded which). The receptors stem from an adult woman who had mild COVID-19 (a few samples of this study predate the infection). Cell type and time point are not known.

The V call is TRBV7-2, the J call TRBJ2-3; D may be TRBD2 (5 bases). The CDR3 is made up of 16 amino acids. CDR1 SGHTA and CDR2 FQGNSA come from the germline V gene. Trimming took off 4 bases at V and 1 base at J, with 15 bases between the two ends. The CDR3, as DNA: TGTGCCAGCAGCTCCGTCTCCGGGGTAGGCACAGATACGCAGTATTTT. Its translation is CASSSVSGVGTDTQYF. Full variable domain (rest looked up from reference TRBV7-2 and TRBJ2-3): GAGVSQSPSNKVTEKGKDVELRCDPISGHTALYWYRQSLGQGLEFLIYFQGNSAPDKSGLPSDRFSAERTGGSVSTLTIQRTQQEDSAVYLCASSSVSGVGTDTQYFGPGTRLTVL.

The chain uses TRBV18 and TRBJ2-7; weak D call: TRBD1 (5 bases). The V gene lost 3 bases and the J gene lost 6 bases, with 24 bases spanning the gap. Looked up from germline, CDR1 is KGHSH and CDR2 is LQKENI. The CDR3 consists of 17 residues. The CDR3 DNA reads TGTGCCAGCTCACCGATCGGTGGGGCTTCCCCCGCCGGCGAGCAGTACTTC. Translation gives CASSPIGGASPAGEQYF.

In nucleotides, the CDR3 is TGCAGTGCTAGCGCGAGCAGCGTCTACAATGAGCAGTTCTTC. Amino acids: CSASASSVYNEQFF. J is TRBJ2-1 and V is TRBV20-1; no definite D call. Per germline, CDR1 DFQATT and CDR2 SNEGSKA (reference sequence). The V end lost 3 bases, the J end lost 3 bases, and 12 bases lay between the germline ends. This CDR3 comprises 14 residues.

The gene calls are TRBV3-1 and TRBJ2-7, with 8 positions matching TRBD2. After removal of 4 bases from V and 7 bases from J, the junction contained 9 bases not matched to a gene. The CDR3 runs to 14 residues. Germline V CDR1 and CDR2: LGHDT, YNNKEL (reference sequence). The CDR3 DNA reads as TGTGCCAGCAGCCCGGGGGGGGGGCTGGAAGAGCAGTACTTC. Translation: CASSPGGGLEEQYF.

The chain links TRBV7-8 to TRBJ2-2; D remains unclear. V gave up 5 bases and J gave up 7 bases, with 11 bases separating them. This CDR3 region has 13 residues. Germline V gene data show CDR1 as SGHVS and CDR2 as FQNEAQ. The CDR3 loop is CASSPAPHGELFF. In nucleotides, the CDR3 is TGTGCCAGCAGCCCCGCCCCCCACGGGGAGCTGTTTTTT.

This chain connects TRBV13 to TRBJ2-7; tentatively, D is TRBD1 (5 bases). The CDR3 is 16 residues long. CDR1 is PRHDT, CDR2 FYEKMQ, per germline (reference sequence). V was trimmed by 8 bases and J by 3 bases, leaving 23 bases between them. CDR3 residues: CASESPGSKRYYEQYF. CDR3 DNA sequence: TGTGCCAGCGAGTCCCCAGGGTCCAAAAGGTACTACGAGCAGTACTTC.

This clonotype has a count of ten or more. The V call is TRBV6-1, the J call TRBJ2-3, with D maybe TRBD2 (6 bases). Looked up from germline, CDR1 is MNHNS and CDR2 is SASEGT. This CDR3 contains 14 residues. Deletions cut 7 bases from V and 3 bases from J, with 14 bases between. The CDR3, as DNA: TGTGCCAGCACCGCCGGGAGTGGGACAGATACGCAGTATTTT. Its protein is CASTAGSGTDTQYF.

This clonotype was picked up a small number of times. The chain couples TRBV7-6 to TRBJ1-1; the D is unclear. With 4 bases removed from V and 0 bases from J, the gap between germline ends came to 6 bases. CDR1 is SGHVS, CDR2 FNYEAQ, per germline. The CDR3 runs to 13 residues. CDR3 nucleotide sequence: TGTGCCAGCAGCTCAAAGTTGAACACTGAAGCTTTCTTT. Translated: CASSSKLNTEAFF.

The rearrangement uses TRBV7-9 and TRBJ2-2, with D possibly being TRBD2 (5 bases). Germline CDR1 reads SEHNR; CDR2 reads FQNEAQ (reference sequence). This CDR3 is 13 amino acids long. V lost 5 bases and J lost 4, with 8 bases in between. The CDR3 DNA follows: TGTGCCAGCAGCCGTACTAGCACCGGGGAGCTGTTTTTT. It encodes CASSRTSTGELFF.

This clonotype was detected only a few times. The chain combines TRBV12-5 with TRBJ1-5; no reliable D call. Trimming cost V 2 bases and J 4 bases, with 3 bases left between them. In germline, CDR1 is LGHNT, CDR2 FRNRAP. This CDR3 comprises 12 residues. The CDR3 loop reads CASGLTNQPQHF. CDR3 bases: TGTGCTAGTGGTTTGACGAATCAGCCCCAGCATTTT.

The CDR3 DNA reads as TGTGCCAGCAGCCAATGGGGTGGAGGAAGTGGGACTGAAGCTTTCTTT. Translation: CASSQWGGGSGTEAFF. The rearrangement uses TRBV3-1 and TRBJ1-1; D is ambiguous. There are 16 residues in the CDR3. Trimming took off 2 bases at V and 5 bases at J, with 18 bases between the two ends. In germline, CDR1 is LGHDT, CDR2 YNNKEL (reference sequence). The complete variable domain, with remaining parts taken from reference TRBV3-1 and TRBJ1-1, reads DTAVSQTPKYLVTQMGNDKSIKCEQNLGHDTMYWYKQDSKKFLKIMFSYNNKELIINETVPNRFSPKSPDKAHLNLHINSLELGDSAVYFCASSQWGGGSGTEAFFGQGTRLTVV.

The V gene is TRBV29-1, the J gene TRBJ1-1, with D uncertain. V lost 8 bases and J 0 bases, leaving 13 bases between the germline ends. Germline V gene sequence: CDR1 SQVTM, CDR2 ANQGSEA. The CDR3 sequence is 13 residues long. CDR3 in DNA: TGCAGCTTCCTTTTAGGGCTGAACACTGAAGCTTTCTTT. Protein sequence: CSFLLGLNTEAFF.

This clonotype was detected many times. The chain uses TRBV9 and TRBJ2-1; D not resolved. Per the germline V gene, CDR1 is SGDLS and CDR2 is YYNGEE. The CDR3 has 17 residues. Trimming left V 0 bases short and J 7 bases short, with 20 bases between. The CDR3 DNA follows: TGTGCCAGCAGCGTAGAAACGGCAAAGAAATTTGGGAATGAGCAGTTCTTC. Amino acid sequence: CASSVETAKKFGNEQFF.

This clonotype was seen more than once but under ten times. The chain employs TRBV18 and TRBJ2-7; 9 positions match TRBD1. There are 15 residues in the CDR3. The ends lost 4 bases at V and 2 bases at J; junction bases unmatched: 6. CDR1 is KGHSH, CDR2 LQKENI, per germline. This CDR3 is CASSRSGTGTYEQYF. The CDR3 DNA reads as TGTGCCAGCTCACGCTCCGGGACAGGGACCTACGAGCAGTACTTC.

The chain carries TRBV7-9 and TRBJ1-1; D might be TRBD1 (6 bases). V was trimmed by 1 base and J by 6 bases, leaving 12 bases between them. This CDR3 is 14 amino acids long. CDR1 is SEHNR and CDR2 is FQNEAQ in the germline V gene (reference sequence). The DNA of the CDR3 is TGTGCCAGCAGCTTAGTTACGCCAGGGGCTGAAGCTTTCTTT. Its protein is CASSLVTPGAEAFF.

V gene TRBV7-9 combines with J gene TRBJ1-1; D not certain. The CDR3 has 18 residues. CDR1 is SEHNR and CDR2 is FQNEAQ in the germline V gene (reference sequence). Trimming took 1 base from V and 0 from J, leaving 18 bases between them. CDR3 sequence (DNA): TGTGCCAGCAGCTTAGTCACCCGTCCTTTAGGGTTGAACACTGAAGCTTTCTTT. Protein product: CASSLVTRPLGLNTEAFF.

This rearrangement joins TRBV24-1 to TRBJ2-1; weak D call: TRBD1 (6 bases). V was shortened by 6 bases and J by 3 bases, with 14 bases between the two germline ends. Germline loops: CDR1 KGHDR, CDR2 SFDVKD. There are 15 residues in the CDR3. CDR3 DNA: TGTGCCACCAGTAGGTCGGACAGATACTACAATGAGCAGTTCTTC. This sequence encodes CATSRSDRYYNEQFF.

The rearrangement uses TRBV7-2 and TRBJ2-7; no firm D call. Trimming left V 3 bases short and J 0 bases short, with 9 bases between. Germline values: CDR1 SGHTA, CDR2 FQGNSA. This CDR3 region has 14 residues. CDR3 nucleotides: TGTGCCAGCAGCTTTGATGGCGGCTCCTACGAGCAGTACTTC. Amino acid sequence: CASSFDGGSYEQYF.

This clonotype was picked up a small number of times. The chain employs TRBV5-1 and TRBJ2-5; TRBD1 might be the D (6 bases). Trimming cost V 4 bases and J 5 bases, with 18 bases left between them. Germline values: CDR1 SGHRS, CDR2 YFSETQ. CDR3 length: 15 amino acids. The CDR3 bases are TGCGCCAGCAGCAAAAAGTTCAGGGGCAGGGAGACCCAGTACTTC. Translation gives CASSKKFRGRETQYF.

The chain carries TRBV20-1 and TRBJ1-2; 9 nucleotides agree with TRBD1. Germline V gives CDR1 DFQATT, CDR2 SNEGSKA (reference sequence). Trimming cost V 4 bases and J 7 bases; bases outside gene matches: 10. This CDR3 region has 14 residues. CDR3 sequence: CSATKSTGGGGYTF. The CDR3 nucleotides are TGCAGTGCTACCAAATCGACAGGGGGAGGTGGCTACACCTTC.

This clonotype has a handful of counts. This chain links TRBV7-3 with TRBJ2-2; no firm D call. CDR3 length: 13 amino acids. V dropped 2 bases and J dropped 6 bases, with 7 bases sitting between them. Looked up from germline, CDR1 is SGHTA and CDR2 is FQGTGA. CDR3 loop: CASSLYGPGELFF. Written as DNA, the CDR3 is TGTGCCAGCAGCTTATATGGTCCCGGGGAGCTGTTTTTT.

The gene calls are TRBV27 and TRBJ2-7, with unresolved D. Germline V gene sequence: CDR1 MNHEY, CDR2 SMNVEV (reference sequence). The V gene lost 0 bases and the J gene lost 7 bases, with 10 bases spanning the gap. CDR3 length: 13 amino acids. The CDR3 DNA sequence: TGTGCCAGCAGTTTATCCAGTTTAAGGGAGCAGTACTTC. It is translated as CASSLSSLREQYF.

This clonotype showed up just a few times. The chain recombines TRBV3-1 with TRBJ1-1; the D is unclear. The CDR3 has 13 residues. V was pared by 6 bases and J by 3 bases, with 11 bases between. The germline CDR1 and CDR2 sequences are LGHDT and YNNKEL (reference sequence). CDR3 loop: CASRPTLDTEAFF. The CDR3 nucleotides read TGTGCCAGCAGGCCGACATTAGACACTGAAGCTTTCTTT.

This clonotype has only a few counts. The chain has TRBV5-1 and TRBJ2-1; D gene unclear. The CDR3 length is 13 residues. Germline CDR1 reads SGHRS; CDR2 reads YFSETQ. V lost 4 bases to trimming and J lost 6 bases, with 11 bases between them. The CDR3 reads CASSPDTLNEQFF. In DNA, the CDR3 is TGCGCCAGCAGCCCCGACACGCTCAATGAGCAGTTCTTC.

This clonotype was seen a single time. The rearrangement joins TRBV7-2 to TRBJ2-7, with D tentatively TRBD1 (7 bases). The CDR3 spans 14 residues. Germline V gene data show CDR1 as SGHTA and CDR2 as FQGNSA. Trimming stripped 5 bases from V and 6 bases from J, with 17 bases between. CDR3 protein: CASSQGGGGAEQYF. CDR3 nucleotides: TGTGCCAGCAGCCAAGGAGGGGGCGGGGCCGAGCAGTACTTC.

The chain carries TRBV12-3 or TRBV12-4 and TRBJ2-2; D uncertain. The V gene lost 2 bases and the J gene lost 0 bases, with 7 bases spanning the gap. The CDR3 consists of 15 residues. Written as DNA, the CDR3 is TGTGCCAGCAGTTTACGGTTTTCGAACACCGGGGAGCTGTTTTTT. This translates into CASSLRFSNTGELFF.

V and J are TRBV4-1 and TRBJ2-1, with a weak D call TRBD2 (5 bases). Germline CDR1 MGHRA, CDR2 YSYEKL. V shed 4 bases and J shed 9 bases, with 16 bases lying between them. The CDR3 is made up of 14 amino acids. The DNA of the CDR3 is TGCGCCAGCAGCCTGAGTGGGGAGTTCGGTGAGCAGTTCTTC. This encodes CASSLSGEFGEQFF.

This clonotype is medium-sized by share. The chain combines TRBV18 with TRBJ2-7; 7 nucleotides align to TRBD2. The CDR3 has 16 amino acids. CDR1 is KGHSH, CDR2 LQKENI, per germline. The J segment lost 4 bases and the V segment lost 3 bases, leaving 12 bases of the junction unmatched. The CDR3 loop is CASSPQGSGGSYEQYF. Written as DNA, the CDR3 is TGTGCCAGCTCACCCCAAGGGTCGGGGGGTTCGTACGAGCAGTACTTC.

This clonotype was counted between two and nine times. In DNA form, the CDR3 reads TGCAGTGCTAGAGATCGGCCCTACGAGCAGTACTTC. It translates to CSARDRPYEQYF. The V call is TRBV20-1, the J call TRBJ2-7; no firm D call. The germline gives CDR1 DFQATT, CDR2 SNEGSKA (reference sequence). The CDR3 extends over 12 amino acids. V shed 0 bases and J shed 2 bases, with 5 bases lying between them.

This clonotype was detected ten times or more. The gene calls are TRBV7-9 and TRBJ2-5; no clear D gene. The CDR3 extends over 12 amino acids. Germline V gene lookup returns CDR1 SEHNR and CDR2 FQNEAQ (reference sequence). The V end was cut by 1 base, the J end by 5 bases, with 5 bases between. CDR3 amino acids: CASSLVLETQYF. The CDR3 region has the DNA TGTGCCAGCAGCTTAGTTCTGGAGACCCAGTACTTC.

This clonotype was counted only a few times. V usage is TRBV19 and J usage is TRBJ2-5; D is undetermined. This CDR3 is built from 12 residues. Germline assignment: CDR1 LNHDA and CDR2 SQIVND (reference sequence). V lost 5 bases and J 5 bases, leaving 9 bases between the germline ends. CDR3 region: CASSGPAETQYF. In nucleotides, the CDR3 is TGTGCCAGTAGTGGACCGGCCGAGACCCAGTACTTC. The full variable domain, rest sourced from reference TRBV19 and TRBJ2-5, is DGGITQSPKYLFRKEGQNVTLSCEQNLNHDAMYWYRQDPGQGLRLIYYSQIVNDFQKGDIAEGYSVSREKKESFPLTVTSAQKNPTAFYLCASSGPAETQYFGPGTRLLVL.